The clone carrying this T cell receptor (beta chain) has a single count. The protocol was immunoSEQ multiplex PCR, while the TCRdb copy is restricted to in-frame clones and leaves out a portion. The table includes approximately 290,000 clones, roughly 90% detected once. The source of the sample is a study of blood T cell repertoires in COVID-19. The germline V gene encodes CDR1 MGHDK and CDR2 SYGVNS. V shed 4 bases and J 6 bases; nucleotides not matched to a gene: 5. The length of the CDR3 is 14 residues. The chain uses TRBV25-1 and TRBJ2-2; 7 bases map to TRBD2. The sequenced sample was peripheral blood. The sequence came from a man between 18 and 29 years old with active or convalescent COVID-19. In nucleotides, the CDR3 is TGTGCCAGCAGTGTGCGCGGGGGACCCGGGGAGCTGTTTTTT. As protein: CASSVRGGPGELFF. Supplemented by reference TRBV25-1 and TRBJ2-2, the full variable domain reads EADIYQTPRYLVIGTGKKITLECSQTMGHDKMYWYQQDPGMELHLIHYSYGVNSTEKGDLSSESTVSRIRTEHFPLTLESARPSHTSQYLCASSVRGGPGELFFGEGSRLTVL.